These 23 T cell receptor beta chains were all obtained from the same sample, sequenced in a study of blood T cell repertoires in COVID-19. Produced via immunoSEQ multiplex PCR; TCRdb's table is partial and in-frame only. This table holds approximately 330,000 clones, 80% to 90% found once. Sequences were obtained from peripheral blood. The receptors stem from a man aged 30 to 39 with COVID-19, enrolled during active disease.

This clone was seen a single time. CDR3 bases: TGTGCCAGCAGTTACCGGACAGGGGGCGTCTATGGCTACACCTTC. Translated: CASSYRTGGVYGYTF. This chain uses TRBV6-2 or TRBV6-3 with TRBJ1-2; the match to TRBD1 covers 11 bases. Germline CDR1 and CDR2: MNHEY and SVGEGT. V was clipped by 2 bases and J by 4 bases; unmatched bases: 3. The CDR3 is 15 residues long.

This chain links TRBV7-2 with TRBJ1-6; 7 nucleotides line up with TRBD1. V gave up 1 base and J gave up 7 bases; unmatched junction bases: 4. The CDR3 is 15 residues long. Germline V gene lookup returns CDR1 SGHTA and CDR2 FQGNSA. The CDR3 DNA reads TGTGCCAGCAGCTTAGGTGGGACAGCAAATTCACCCCTCCACTTT. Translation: CASSLGGTANSPLHF.

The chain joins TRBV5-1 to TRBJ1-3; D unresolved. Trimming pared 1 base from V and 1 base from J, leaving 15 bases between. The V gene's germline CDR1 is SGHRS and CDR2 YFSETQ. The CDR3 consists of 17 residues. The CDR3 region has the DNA TGCGCCAGCAGCTTGAGTGTCGGGTTAAATTCTGGAAACACCATATATTTT. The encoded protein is CASSLSVGLNSGNTIYF.

CDR3 DNA sequence: TGTGCCAGCAGCCCGTGGGGACTAGCGGGAGTGGATGAGCAGTTCTTC. This translates into CASSPWGLAGVDEQFF. The chain employs TRBV4-2 and TRBJ2-1; 14 positions agree with TRBD2. The V gene's germline CDR1 is LGHNA and CDR2 YNFKEQ. J was trimmed by 8 bases and V by 4 bases; bases with no gene match: 7. This CDR3 contains 16 residues.

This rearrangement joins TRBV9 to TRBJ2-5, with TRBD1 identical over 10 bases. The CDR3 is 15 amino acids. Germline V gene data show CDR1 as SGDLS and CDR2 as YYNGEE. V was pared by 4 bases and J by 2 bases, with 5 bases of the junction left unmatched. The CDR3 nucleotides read TGTGCCAGCAGCCTAGGGACAGGGGAACAAGAGACCCAGTACTTC. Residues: CASSLGTGEQETQYF.

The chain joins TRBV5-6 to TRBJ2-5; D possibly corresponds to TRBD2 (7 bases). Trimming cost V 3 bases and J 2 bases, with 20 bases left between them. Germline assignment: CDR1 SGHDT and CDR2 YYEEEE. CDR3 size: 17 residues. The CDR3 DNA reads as TGTGCCAGCAGCTGGGGTGTGGGGGGGCCCCTACAAGAGACCCAGTACTTC. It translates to CASSWGVGGPLQETQYF.

The CDR3 reads CASSLVPSGMAQKDNEQFF. CDR3 nucleotide sequence: TGTGCCAGCAGCTTAGTTCCTAGCGGGATGGCCCAAAAGGACAATGAGCAGTTCTTC. The chain has TRBV7-9 and TRBJ2-1, with 9 bases that match TRBD2. Germline CDR1 reads SEHNR; CDR2 reads FQNEAQ (reference sequence). This CDR3 is built from 19 residues. Unmatched junction bases numbered 15, after V lost 1 base and J lost 5 bases.

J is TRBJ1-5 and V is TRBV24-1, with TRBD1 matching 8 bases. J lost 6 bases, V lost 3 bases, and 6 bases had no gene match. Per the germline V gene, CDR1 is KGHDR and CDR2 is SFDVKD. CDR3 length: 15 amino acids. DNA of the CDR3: TGTGCCACCAGTGATCACCCAGGGGGCGGTCAGCCCCAGCATTTT. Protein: CATSDHPGGGQPQHF.

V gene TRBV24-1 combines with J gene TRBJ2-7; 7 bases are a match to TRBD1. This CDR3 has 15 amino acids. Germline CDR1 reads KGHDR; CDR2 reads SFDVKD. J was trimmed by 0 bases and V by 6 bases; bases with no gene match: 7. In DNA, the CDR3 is TGTGCCACCAGTCCGCGACAGGGAATCTCCTACGAGCAGTACTTC. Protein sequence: CATSPRQGISYEQYF.

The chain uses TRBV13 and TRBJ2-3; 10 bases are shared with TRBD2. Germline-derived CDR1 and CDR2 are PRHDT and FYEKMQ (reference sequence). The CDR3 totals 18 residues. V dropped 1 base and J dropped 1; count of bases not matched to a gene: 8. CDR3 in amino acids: CASSLEVASGSGTDTQYF. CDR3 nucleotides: TGTGCCAGCAGCTTAGAGGTCGCTAGCGGGAGTGGCACAGATACGCAGTATTTT.

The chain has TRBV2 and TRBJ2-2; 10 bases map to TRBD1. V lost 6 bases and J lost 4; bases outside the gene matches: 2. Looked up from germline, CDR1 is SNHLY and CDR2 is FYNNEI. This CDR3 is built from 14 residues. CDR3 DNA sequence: TGTGCCAGCAGGTGGACAGGGGGCACCGGGGAGCTGTTTTTT. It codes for CASRWTGGTGELFF.

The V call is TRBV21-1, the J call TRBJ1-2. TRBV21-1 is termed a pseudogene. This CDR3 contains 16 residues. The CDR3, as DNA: TGTGCCAGCAGCCCAGAGGGATGGGGAACTCTCTATGGCTACACCTTC. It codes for CASSPEGWGTLYGYTF.

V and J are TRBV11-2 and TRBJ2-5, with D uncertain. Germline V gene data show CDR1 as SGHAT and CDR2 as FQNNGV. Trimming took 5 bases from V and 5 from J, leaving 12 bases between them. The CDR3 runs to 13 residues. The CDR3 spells CASSATRKETQYF. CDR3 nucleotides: TGTGCCAGCAGCGCGACCAGGAAGGAGACCCAGTACTTC.

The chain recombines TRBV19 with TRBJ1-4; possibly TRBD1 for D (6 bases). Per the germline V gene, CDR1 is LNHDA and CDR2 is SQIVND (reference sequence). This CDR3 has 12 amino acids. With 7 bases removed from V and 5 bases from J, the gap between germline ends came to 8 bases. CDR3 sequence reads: CASTRGNEKLFF. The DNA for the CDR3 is TGTGCCAGTACCAGGGGCAATGAAAAACTGTTTTTT.

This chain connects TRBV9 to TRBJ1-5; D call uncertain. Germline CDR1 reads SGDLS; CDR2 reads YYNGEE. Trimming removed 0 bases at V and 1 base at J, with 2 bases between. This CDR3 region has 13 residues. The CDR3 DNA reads TGTGCCAGCAGCGTAGCAAGCAATCAGCCCCAGCATTTT. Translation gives CASSVASNQPQHF.

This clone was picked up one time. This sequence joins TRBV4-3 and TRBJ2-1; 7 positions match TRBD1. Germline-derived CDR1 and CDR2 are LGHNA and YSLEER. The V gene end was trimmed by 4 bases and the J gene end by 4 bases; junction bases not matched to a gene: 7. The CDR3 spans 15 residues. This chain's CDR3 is CASSPYRGGYNEQFF. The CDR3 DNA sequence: TGCGCCAGCAGCCCGTACAGGGGTGGGTACAATGAGCAGTTCTTC.

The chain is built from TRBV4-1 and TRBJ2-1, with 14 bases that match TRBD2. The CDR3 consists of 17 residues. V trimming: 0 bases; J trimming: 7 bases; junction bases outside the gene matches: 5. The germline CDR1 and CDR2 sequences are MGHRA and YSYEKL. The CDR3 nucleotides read TGCGCCAGCAGCCAAGATCGACTAGCGGGGGGGAAGAATGAGCAGTTCTTC. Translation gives CASSQDRLAGGKNEQFF.

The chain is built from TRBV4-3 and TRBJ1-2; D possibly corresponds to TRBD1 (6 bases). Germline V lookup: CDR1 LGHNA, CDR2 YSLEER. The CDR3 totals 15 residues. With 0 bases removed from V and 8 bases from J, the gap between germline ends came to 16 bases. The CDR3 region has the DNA TGCGCCAGCAGCCAAGATTGGGCAGGGGACCGGGGCTACACCTTC. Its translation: CASSQDWAGDRGYTF.

For the CDR3, the DNA is TGCAGTGCTAGTCCCCCTAGCGGGAGGGCCGGTTATGGGCAGTTCTTC. This encodes CSASPPSGRAGYGQFF. The rearrangement uses TRBV20-1 and TRBJ2-1; 12 nucleotides align to TRBD2. Germline V CDR1 and CDR2: DFQATT, SNEGSKA (reference sequence). V gave up 3 bases and J gave up 12 bases; unmatched junction bases: 15. CDR3 length: 16 amino acids.

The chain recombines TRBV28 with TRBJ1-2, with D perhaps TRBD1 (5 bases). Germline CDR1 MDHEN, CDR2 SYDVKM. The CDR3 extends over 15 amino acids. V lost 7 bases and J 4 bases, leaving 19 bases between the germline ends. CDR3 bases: TGTGCCAGCACCCCCTTTAGGGGAAGGAGCTATGGCTACACCTTC. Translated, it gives CASTPFRGRSYGYTF.

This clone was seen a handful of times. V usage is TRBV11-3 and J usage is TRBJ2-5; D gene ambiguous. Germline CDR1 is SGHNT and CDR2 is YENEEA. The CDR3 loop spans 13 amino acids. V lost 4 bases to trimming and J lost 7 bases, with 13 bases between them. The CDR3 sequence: CASSSNTVGTQYF. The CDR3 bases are TGTGCCAGCAGCTCGAACACCGTTGGGACCCAGTACTTC.

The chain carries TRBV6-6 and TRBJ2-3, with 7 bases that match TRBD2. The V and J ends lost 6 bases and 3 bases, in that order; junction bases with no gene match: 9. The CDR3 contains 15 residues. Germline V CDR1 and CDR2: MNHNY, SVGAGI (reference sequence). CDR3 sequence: CASSTSEVTTDTQYF. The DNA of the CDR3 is TGTGCCAGCAGCACTAGCGAGGTGACTACAGATACGCAGTATTTT.

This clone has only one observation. The CDR3 DNA reads TGTGCCAGCAGCCTAAGGGGCCGACGCGGTGAAAAACTGTTTTTT. Its translation: CASSLRGRRGEKLFF. The V gene is TRBV11-2, the J gene TRBJ1-4; TRBD1 might be the D (5 bases). The CDR3 has 15 amino acids. Germline V gives CDR1 SGHAT, CDR2 FQNNGV. Trimming removed 5 bases at V and 7 bases at J, with 17 bases between.